This entry describes one TCR beta chain. Which antigen it targets is not known. No base-level quality is on record; no much larger clone is a single base apart. The CDR1 and CDR2 encoded by the germline V gene (reference sequence) are LGHDT and YNNKEL. V is trimmed back by 6 bases and J by 5 bases, and the junction contains 9 bases that no gene match accounts for. Counted from cysteine to phenylalanine, this CDR3 has 14 amino acids. Solely the CDR3 DNA is kept, with 42 bases framed from the first base. TCRbeta CDR3 regions were amplified from genomic DNA by means of the immunoSEQ Assay, a bias-controlled multiplex PCR. In the paper's pipeline: The number of nucleated cells in each sample was estimated by amplification of reference gene primers within the assay. Sequence reads were collapsed and filtered to measure the absolute abundance of every unique TCRbeta CDR3 rearrangement. Productive Simpson clonality was computed per sample as the square root of Simpson's diversity index over productive rearrangements. In its TCRdb copy, this immuneACCESS table keeps in-frame sequences only and misses some clones. Where compared with another copy, unresolved V genes explain less than half of these, and the others have no known cause. From that table come the V and J calls and clone size; the DNA was used to work out D and trimming. This sample is represented by 65,000 or so clones; around 90% of them were singletons. Around 1.3% of the sample rests with the top ten.

The data derive from a study of blood T cell repertoires in COVID-19 (dated by TCRdb to the early 2020s). For the wider study: Samples covering the acute and convalescent phases of COVID-19 were provided by collaborators in the United States, Italy and Spain. The material from the prospective study consisted of cDNA or gDNA derived from T cells, B-cell-depleted T cells, or PBMCs. Subjects who had been exposed to COVID-19, were actively infected with it, or had recovered from it provided the deeply sampled blood TCRbeta repertoires that made up the dataset. The repertoires were made available in a free public database intended to serve as a resource for research on the immune response to SARS-CoV-2. The samples were drawn from two sources: the first 160 participants of the ongoing ImmuneRACE study, and 1,000 to 1,500 subjects contributed by 6 global collaborators. A de-identified subject ID, COVID-19 status, age in years and sex were almost always included in the sample metadata. Where HLA class I and class II types were available, the types were taken from metadata supplied by the sample provider, not from assay-based typing.

The study at large found these results: Clinical and demographic metadata were provided uncurated, with the amount varying by source and participant.

Collaborating institutions collected whole blood in K2EDTA tubes following their own protocols. Collaborator samples were shipped for TCRbeta analysis as frozen whole blood, isolated PBMCs, or DNA extracted from either sample type. The clonotype comes from a man in his sixties with acute or convalescent COVID-19. The source material was peripheral blood. The chain couples TRBV3-1 (or the pseudogene TRBV3-2) to TRBJ2-5, with TRBD1 identical over 7 junction bases. The encoded CDR3 is CASRARGGGETQYF. The sequence in DNA is TGTGCCAGCAGAGCGAGAGGGGGCGGGGAGACCCAGTACTTC.